These 24 T cell receptor beta chains came from one sample sequenced in a study of blood T cell repertoires in COVID-19. Libraries were prepared by immunoSEQ multiplex PCR; TCRdb keeps only in-frame clonotypes and omits some of them. This table holds more than 65,000 clones, approximately 82% found once. The sample consisted of peripheral blood. The receptors were sampled from a woman in her sixties or seventies with acute or convalescent COVID-19.

V and J are TRBV5-1 and TRBJ2-6; D unresolved. V lost 4 bases to trimming and J lost 4 bases, with 18 bases between them. Germline V gene lookup returns CDR1 SGHRS and CDR2 YFSETQ. This CDR3 is built from 17 residues. The CDR3 spells CASSMGFRNPGANVLTF. CDR3 DNA sequence: TGCGCCAGCAGCATGGGGTTCAGAAATCCCGGGGCCAACGTCCTGACTTTC. Drawing the rest from reference TRBV5-1 and TRBJ2-6, the complete variable domain is KAGVTQTPRYLIKTRGQQVTLSCSPISGHRSVSWYQQTPGQGLQFLFEYFSETQRNKGNFPGRFSGRQFSNSRSEMNVSTLELGDSALYLCASSMGFRNPGANVLTFGAGSRLTVL.

The chain carries TRBV30 and TRBJ1-6; no clear D gene. In germline, CDR1 is GTSNPN, CDR2 SVGIG (reference sequence). The CDR3 consists of 14 residues. V was clipped by 3 bases and J by 6 bases, with 12 bases between them. CDR3 nucleotide sequence: TGTGCCTGGAGCGGAGGACGGCCTAATTCACCCCTCCACTTT. This translates into CAWSGGRPNSPLHF.

The chain is built from TRBV7-2 and TRBJ2-1, with TRBD1 as a possible D gene (6 bases). CDR1 is SGHTA and CDR2 is FQGNSA in the germline V gene. The V end was cut by 3 bases, the J end by 1 base, with 10 bases between. This CDR3 spans 15 amino acids. CDR3 amino acids: CASSFTGTSYNEQFF. The CDR3 nucleotides are TGTGCCAGCAGCTTTACAGGGACGTCCTACAATGAGCAGTTCTTC. The complete variable domain, with remaining parts taken from reference TRBV7-2 and TRBJ2-1, reads GAGVSQSPSNKVTEKGKDVELRCDPISGHTALYWYRQSLGQGLEFLIYFQGNSAPDKSGLPSDRFSAERTGGSVSTLTIQRTQQEDSAVYLCASSFTGTSYNEQFFGPGTRLTVL.

This chain joins TRBV29-1 and TRBJ1-5, with D maybe TRBD1 (6 bases). V was pared by 7 bases and J by 1 base, with 11 bases between. The germline V gene encodes CDR1 SQVTM and CDR2 ANQGSEA. CDR3 size: 13 residues. CDR3 sequence: CSAKTGSNQPQHF. CDR3 bases: TGCAGCGCCAAAACAGGGAGCAATCAGCCCCAGCATTTT.

This chain links TRBV18 with TRBJ2-7; tentatively, D is TRBD1 (5 bases). Per the germline V gene, CDR1 is KGHSH and CDR2 is LQKENI. Trimming took off 2 bases at V and 4 bases at J, with 9 bases between the two ends. The CDR3 totals 13 residues. The CDR3 spells CASSPGAGYEQYF. In DNA form, the CDR3 reads TGTGCCAGCTCACCAGGGGCCGGGTACGAGCAGTACTTC.

This rearrangement joins TRBV5-3 to TRBJ1-3; D is ambiguous. TRBV5-3 belongs to the ORF category, with a function that is uncertain. V shed 1 base and J shed 0 bases, with 20 bases lying between them. The CDR3 runs to 19 residues. CDR3 in DNA: TGTGCCAGAAGCTTGTCTAGGATAGATGAAGATTTCTCTGGAAACACCATATATTTT. This codes for CARSLSRIDEDFSGNTIYF.

The rearrangement links TRBV3-1 (or the pseudogene TRBV3-2) to TRBJ1-1; D remains ambiguous. Germline assignment: CDR1 LGHDT and CDR2 YNNKEL (reference sequence). The CDR3 runs to 14 residues. Deletions cut 4 bases from V and 1 base from J, with 10 bases between. In DNA form, the CDR3 reads TGTGCCAGCAGCCTTCTACTAGAGAACACTGAAGCTTTCTTT. Translation gives CASSLLLENTEAFF.

This chain joins TRBV5-1 and TRBJ2-2; 9 nucleotides match TRBD2. The CDR3 is 15 residues long. From germline, CDR1 is SGHRS and CDR2 YFSETQ. Trimming took 2 bases from V and 1 from J; bases not matched to a gene: 0. The CDR3, as DNA: TGCGCCAGCAGCTTTAGCGGGGGGAACACCGGGGAGCTGTTTTTT. This gives the protein CASSFSGGNTGELFF.

The V and J genes are TRBV20-1 and TRBJ1-1; 8 positions agree with TRBD1. Germline V gene sequence: CDR1 DFQATT, CDR2 SNEGSKA (reference sequence). The CDR3 spans 11 residues. J was trimmed by 11 bases and V by 3 bases; bases with no gene match: 5. The CDR3 is CSASWTGKAFF. The CDR3 nucleotides are TGCAGTGCTAGTTGGACAGGGAAGGCTTTCTTT.

The chain has TRBV9 and TRBJ2-1; maybe TRBD2 (6 bases). The CDR3 runs 15 residues. The germline gives CDR1 SGDLS, CDR2 YYNGEE. V was cut by 4 bases and J by 4 bases, with 15 bases left in between. CDR3 in amino acids: CASSKTGETYNEQFF. CDR3 in DNA: TGTGCCAGCAGCAAAACGGGAGAGACTTACAATGAGCAGTTCTTC.

This sequence joins TRBV27 and TRBJ2-7, with D perhaps matching TRBD2 (6 bases). Trimming pared 3 bases from V and 5 bases from J, leaving 11 bases between. The CDR3 contains 13 residues. Germline V gene sequence: CDR1 MNHEY, CDR2 SMNVEV (reference sequence). The CDR3 is CASSFWGVHEQYF. The CDR3 DNA follows: TGTGCCAGCAGTTTTTGGGGGGTTCACGAGCAGTACTTC.

The chain uses TRBV7-2 and TRBJ1-2, with TRBD1 as a possible D gene (6 bases). The CDR3 length is 15 residues. Trimming removed 5 bases from V and 4 bases from J, with 17 bases in between. CDR1 and CDR2 (germline): SGHTA, FQGNSA. The chain's CDR3 is CASSARTVLSYGYTF. Here the CDR3 DNA reads TGTGCCAGCAGCGCCCGGACAGTCTTATCCTATGGCTACACCTTC.

Concerning this clone: A junction boundary mismatches the germline segment, possibly from a read error. V and J are TRBV2 and TRBJ2-7, with 15 bases fitting TRBD2. The CDR3 runs to 13 residues. Germline V gene sequence: CDR1 SNHLY, CDR2 FYNNEI. The CDR3 DNA reads TGTGCCAGCAGACTCGAAGGACTAGCGGGGGGGGACTTC. It codes for CASRLEGLAGGDF.

The rearrangement links TRBV19 to TRBJ2-2, with a weak D call TRBD1 (6 bases). Germline CDR1 is LNHDA and CDR2 is SQIVND (reference sequence). Trimming cost V 6 bases and J 0 bases, with 8 bases left between them. There are 14 residues in the CDR3. CDR3 residues: CASRGAANTGELFF. DNA for the CDR3: TGTGCCAGTAGGGGGGCCGCGAACACCGGGGAGCTGTTTTTT.

This clone showed up many times. The rearrangement links TRBV2 to TRBJ1-1; TRBD1 might be the D (6 bases). V was trimmed by 8 bases and J by 2 bases, leaving 15 bases between them. The CDR3 is 14 amino acids. Per the germline V gene, CDR1 is SNHLY and CDR2 is FYNNEI. The CDR3 here is CASSRTEINTEAFF. The CDR3 DNA sequence: TGTGCCAGCTCCAGGACAGAGATAAACACTGAAGCTTTCTTT.

This rearrangement joins TRBV3-1 (or the pseudogene TRBV3-2) to TRBJ1-1; D is undetermined. This CDR3 region has 12 residues. V was pared by 7 bases and J by 0 bases, with 6 bases between. The germline gives CDR1 LGHDT, CDR2 YNNKEL (reference sequence). The CDR3 coding sequence is TGTGCCAGCAAGGACTTGAACACTGAAGCTTTCTTT. The encoded protein is CASKDLNTEAFF.

V is TRBV10-1 and J is TRBJ2-3; maybe TRBD2 (5 bases). Trimming removed 3 bases from V and 0 bases from J, with 10 bases in between. Germline V gene data show CDR1 as WNHNN and CDR2 as SYGVQD (reference sequence). CDR3 size: 15 residues. In DNA form, the CDR3 reads TGCGCCAGCAGTGAAGCGGCGGCTAGCACAGATACGCAGTATTTT. It translates to CASSEAAASTDTQYF.

This rearrangement joins TRBV5-4 to TRBJ1-2, with a possible D match to TRBD1 (5 bases). Germline V gene sequence: CDR1 SGHNT, CDR2 YYREEE (reference sequence). V lost 0 bases and J 7 bases, leaving 10 bases between the germline ends. The CDR3 consists of 13 residues. The CDR3 coding sequence is TGTGCCAGCAGCTTGGAATGGGGCAGTGGCTACACCTTC. Translating it yields CASSLEWGSGYTF.

V usage is TRBV24-1 and J usage is TRBJ1-2; no clear D. This CDR3 contains 13 residues. V was clipped by 3 bases and J by 4 bases, with 8 bases between them. The germline CDR1 and CDR2 sequences are KGHDR and SFDVKD. CDR3 amino acids: CATSDRRAYGYTF. The CDR3 nucleotides read TGTGCCACCAGTGATAGGCGGGCCTATGGCTACACCTTC.

J is TRBJ1-3 and V is TRBV10-3, with a weak D call TRBD1 (5 bases). The V and J ends lost 3 bases and 3 bases respectively, with 9 bases between them. The CDR3 spans 14 residues. CDR1 is ENHRY, CDR2 SYGVKD, per germline. DNA of the CDR3: TGTGCCATCAGTGACCCCAGGGTTGGAAACACCATATATTTT. Translation gives CAISDPRVGNTIYF.

The J gene is TRBJ1-2, the V gene TRBV19, with TRBD1 identical over 11 bases. The germline gives CDR1 LNHDA, CDR2 SQIVND (reference sequence). The CDR3 runs to 15 residues. V lost 5 bases to trimming and J lost 3 bases; unmatched junction nucleotides: 5. The CDR3 sequence is CASSRTGGADYGYTF. CDR3 DNA: TGTGCCAGTAGTCGGACAGGGGGCGCCGACTATGGCTACACCTTC.

The chain couples TRBV9 to TRBJ1-2; D perhaps matches TRBD1 (5 bases). The CDR3 length is 13 residues. Germline CDR1 SGDLS, CDR2 YYNGEE. V was cut by 1 base and J by 4 bases, with 8 bases left in between. The CDR3, as DNA: TGTGCCAGCAGCGTACAGGGATCCTATGGCTACACCTTC. It is translated as CASSVQGSYGYTF.

This rearrangement joins TRBV30 to TRBJ1-3; D is unresolved. Trimming shortened V by 2 bases and J by 0 bases, and 8 bases separated the two germline ends. The CDR3 runs 14 residues. The V gene's germline CDR1 is GTSNPN and CDR2 SVGIG (reference sequence). The CDR3 DNA sequence: TGTGCCTGGAGTTCGGGGTACTCTGGAAACACCATATATTTT. Encoded protein: CAWSSGYSGNTIYF.

This chain joins TRBV19 and TRBJ2-1; TRBD2 agrees at 11 bases. V was clipped by 7 bases and J by 8 bases; unmatched bases: 7. The germline V gene encodes CDR1 LNHDA and CDR2 SQIVND (reference sequence). The CDR3 extends over 14 amino acids. The CDR3 DNA follows: TGTGCCAGTAAACTAGCGGGAGTTAGGTATGAGCAGTTCTTC. This encodes CASKLAGVRYEQFF.